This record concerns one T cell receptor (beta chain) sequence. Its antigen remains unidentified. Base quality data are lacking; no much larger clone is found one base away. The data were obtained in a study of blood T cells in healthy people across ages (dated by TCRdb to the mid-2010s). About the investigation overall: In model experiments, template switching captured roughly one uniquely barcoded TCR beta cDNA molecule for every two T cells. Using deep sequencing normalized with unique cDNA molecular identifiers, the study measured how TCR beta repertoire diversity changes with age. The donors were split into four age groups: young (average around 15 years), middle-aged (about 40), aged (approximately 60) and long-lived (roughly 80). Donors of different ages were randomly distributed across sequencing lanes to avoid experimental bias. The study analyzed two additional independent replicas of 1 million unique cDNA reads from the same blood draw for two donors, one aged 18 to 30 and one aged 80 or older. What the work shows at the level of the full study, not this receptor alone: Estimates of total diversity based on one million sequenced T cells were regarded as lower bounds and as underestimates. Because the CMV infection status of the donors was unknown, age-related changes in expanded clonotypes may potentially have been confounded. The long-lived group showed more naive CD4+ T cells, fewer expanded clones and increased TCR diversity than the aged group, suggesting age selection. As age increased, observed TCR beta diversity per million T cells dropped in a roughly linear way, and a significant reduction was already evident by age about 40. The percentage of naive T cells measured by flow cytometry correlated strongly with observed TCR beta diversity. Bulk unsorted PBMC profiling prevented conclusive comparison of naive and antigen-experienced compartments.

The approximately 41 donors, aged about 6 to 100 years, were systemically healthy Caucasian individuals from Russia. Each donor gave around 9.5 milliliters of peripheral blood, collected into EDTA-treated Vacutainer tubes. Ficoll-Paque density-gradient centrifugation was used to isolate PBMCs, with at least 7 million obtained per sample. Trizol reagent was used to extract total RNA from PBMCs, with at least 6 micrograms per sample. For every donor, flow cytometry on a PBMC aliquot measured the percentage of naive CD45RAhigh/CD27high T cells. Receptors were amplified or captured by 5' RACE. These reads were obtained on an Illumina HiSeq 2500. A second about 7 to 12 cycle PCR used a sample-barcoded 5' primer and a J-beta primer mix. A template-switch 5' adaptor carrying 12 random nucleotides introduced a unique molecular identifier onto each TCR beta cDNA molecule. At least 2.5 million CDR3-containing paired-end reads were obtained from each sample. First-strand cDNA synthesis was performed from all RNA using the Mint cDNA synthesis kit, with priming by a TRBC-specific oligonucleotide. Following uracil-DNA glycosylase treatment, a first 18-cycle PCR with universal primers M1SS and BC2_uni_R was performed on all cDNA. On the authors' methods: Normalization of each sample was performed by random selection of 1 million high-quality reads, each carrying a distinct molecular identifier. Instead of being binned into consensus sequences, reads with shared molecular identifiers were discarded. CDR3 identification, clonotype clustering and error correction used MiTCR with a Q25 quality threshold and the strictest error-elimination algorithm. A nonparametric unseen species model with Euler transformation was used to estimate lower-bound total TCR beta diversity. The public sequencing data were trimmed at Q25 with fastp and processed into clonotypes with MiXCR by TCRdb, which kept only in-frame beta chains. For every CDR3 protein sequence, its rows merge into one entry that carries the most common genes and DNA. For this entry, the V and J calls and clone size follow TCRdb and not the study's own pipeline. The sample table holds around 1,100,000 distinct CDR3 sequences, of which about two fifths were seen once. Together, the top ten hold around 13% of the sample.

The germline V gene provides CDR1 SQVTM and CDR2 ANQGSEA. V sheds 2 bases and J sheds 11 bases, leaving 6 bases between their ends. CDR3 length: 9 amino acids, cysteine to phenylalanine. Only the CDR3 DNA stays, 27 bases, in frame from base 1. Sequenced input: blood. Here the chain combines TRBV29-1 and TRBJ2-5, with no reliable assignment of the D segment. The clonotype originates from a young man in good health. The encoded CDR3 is CSVENKQYF. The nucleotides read TGCAGCGTTGAAAATAAGCAGTACTTC. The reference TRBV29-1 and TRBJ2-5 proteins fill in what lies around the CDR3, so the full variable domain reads SAVISQKPSRDICQRGTSLTIQCQVDSQVTMMFWYRQQPGQSLTLIATANQGSEATYESGFVIDKFPISRPNLTFSTLTVSNMSPEDSSIYLCSVENKQYFGPGTRLLVL.